This entry lists 21 T cell receptor beta chains sequenced from one sample in a study of shared clonotypes between healthy human individuals. The repertoire was sequenced with immunoSEQ multiplex PCR; TCRdb's copy has only in-frame clones and lacks some. The sample consists of roughly 700,000 clones, about 74% of them appearing once. Material for sequencing was memory CD4+ T cells sorted from blood. Subset of the sample: CD45RA-negative fraction. The receptor source for this set is a woman younger than 45 in good health.

This chain links TRBV10-3 with TRBJ2-5; perhaps D is TRBD1 or TRBD2 (6 bases each). Germline V gives CDR1 ENHRY, CDR2 SYGVKD. Trimming removed 3 bases at V and 5 bases at J, with 13 bases between. CDR3 length: 14 amino acids. CDR3 sequence (DNA): TGTGCCATCAGTGACCACAAAGGGGGGGAGACCCAGTACTTC. Its translation is CAISDHKGGETQYF.

The chain couples TRBV27 to TRBJ2-1, with D maybe TRBD2 (6 bases). CDR1 is MNHEY and CDR2 is SMNVEV in the germline V gene (reference sequence). The CDR3 has 14 amino acids. Trimming pared 5 bases from V and 6 bases from J, leaving 14 bases between. CDR3 bases: TGTGCCAGCAGTCCGCCCGGGACTCTCAATGAGCAGTTCTTC. Translated, it gives CASSPPGTLNEQFF.

This chain joins TRBV9 and TRBJ1-1; 7 nucleotides align to TRBD1. CDR3 length equals 16 residues. Trimming at V came to 0 bases and at J to 4 bases, leaving 9 bases not matched to a gene. Germline V gene data show CDR1 as SGDLS and CDR2 as YYNGEE. CDR3 in DNA: TGTGCCAGCAGCGTAGACCACAGGGGTGATGCCACTGAAGCTTTCTTT. Residues: CASSVDHRGDATEAFF.

Turning to this clone: Just one base apart from a much larger clone, this may be a read error. Other DNA sequences in this sample translate to the same CDR3. The chain uses TRBV9 and TRBJ2-1; 8 positions agree with TRBD2. CDR1 SGDLS and CDR2 YYNGEE come from the germline V gene. The CDR3 extends over 14 amino acids. The CDR3 sequence is CASSVSGSGPEQFF. CDR3 in DNA: TGTGCCAGCAGCGTGAGCGGGAGCGGCCCTGAGCAATTCTTC.

This sequence joins TRBV7-8 and TRBJ2-7; 8 positions match TRBD1. This CDR3 has 14 residues. The germline V gene encodes CDR1 SGHVS and CDR2 FQNEAQ. V shed 7 bases and J 4 bases; nucleotides not matched to a gene: 9. The CDR3 region has the DNA TGTGCCAGCATAACAGACAGGGGTGGGTACGAGCAGTACTTC. Translation gives CASITDRGGYEQYF.

The gene calls are TRBV21-1 and TRBJ2-2; the D segment call TRBD1 is taken from the table without a DNA check. TRBV21-1 has pseudogene status. CDR3 length equals 17 residues. The CDR3 loop is CASSKDRNDTNTGELFF. The CDR3 nucleotides are TGTGCCAGCAGCAAGGACAGGAACGACACGAACACCGGGGAGCTGTTTTTT.

The rearrangement links TRBV28 to TRBJ2-2; 8 bases are shared with TRBD1. The ends lost 6 bases at V and 2 bases at J; junction bases unmatched: 5. This CDR3 has 15 residues. Germline V lookup: CDR1 MDHEN, CDR2 SYDVKM. CDR3: CASRGQVPNTGELFF. Here the CDR3 DNA reads TGTGCCAGCAGGGGACAGGTCCCCAACACCGGGGAGCTGTTTTTT.

The chain has TRBV5-1 and TRBJ2-5; 7 positions match TRBD2. CDR1 is SGHRS and CDR2 is YFSETQ in the germline V gene. CDR3 size: 17 residues. V gave up 0 bases and J gave up 4 bases; unmatched junction bases: 12. This chain's CDR3 is CASSLAIRGGKLETQYF. In nucleotides, the CDR3 is TGCGCCAGCAGCTTGGCGATTCGGGGAGGGAAGTTAGAGACCCAGTACTTC.

The rearrangement joins TRBV7-2 to TRBJ2-1; D ambiguous. Trimming shortened V by 4 bases and J by 1 base, and 2 bases separated the two germline ends. This CDR3 has 12 residues. Germline lookup yields CDR1 SGHTA and CDR2 FQGNSA. The CDR3 DNA reads TGTGCCAGCAGCTATTCCTACAATGAGCAGTTCTTC. It translates to CASSYSYNEQFF.

This clone was picked up one time. This chain connects TRBV28 to TRBJ1-4, with a tentative D call TRBD1 (5 bases). In germline, CDR1 is MDHEN, CDR2 SYDVKM. V lost 5 bases and J 7 bases, leaving 14 bases between the germline ends. This CDR3 comprises 14 residues. The CDR3 region is CASSDPQGSEKLFF. In DNA, the CDR3 is TGTGCCAGCAGTGACCCCCAGGGATCTGAAAAACTGTTTTTT.

The rearrangement joins TRBV5-1 to TRBJ2-1; D may correspond to TRBD1 or TRBD2 (5 bases each). CDR1 SGHRS and CDR2 YFSETQ come from the germline V gene. Trimming took off 4 bases at V and 3 bases at J, with 17 bases between the two ends. The CDR3 spans 16 residues. The CDR3 bases are TGCGCCAGCAGCCCTTATAAGGGGAGAGTCTACAATGAGCAGTTCTTC. Protein sequence: CASSPYKGRVYNEQFF.

This clone came up a few times. The rearrangement links TRBV9 to TRBJ2-2; D is perhaps TRBD2 (7 bases). The CDR3 is made up of 14 amino acids. Trimming took 4 bases from V and 9 from J, leaving 16 bases between them. Germline assignment: CDR1 SGDLS and CDR2 YYNGEE. The CDR3 sequence: CASSPFPGGRELFF. For the CDR3, the DNA is TGTGCCAGCAGCCCTTTCCCGGGGGGCAGGGAGCTGTTTTTT. Looking up the rest from reference TRBV9 and TRBJ2-2 gives the full variable domain: DSGVTQTPKHLITATGQRVTLRCSPRSGDLSVYWYQQSLDQGLQFLIQYYNGEERAKGNILERFSAQQFPDLHSELNLSSLELGDSALYFCASSPFPGGRELFFGEGSRLTVL.

The chain is built from TRBV30 and TRBJ1-5; no definite D call. V was clipped by 5 bases and J by 5 bases, with 13 bases between them. CDR1 GTSNPN and CDR2 SVGIG come from the germline V gene (reference sequence). This CDR3 region has 13 residues. CDR3 residues: CAWGYGPHQPQHF. The CDR3 DNA reads as TGTGCCTGGGGCTACGGACCGCATCAGCCCCAGCATTTT.

The V and J genes are TRBV19 and TRBJ2-6, with D possibly matching TRBD2 (6 bases). The CDR3 runs to 19 residues. The V and J ends lost 4 bases and 0 bases respectively, with 19 bases between them. The germline V gene encodes CDR1 LNHDA and CDR2 SQIVND (reference sequence). The CDR3 is CASSTLTLTGLSGANVLTF. Here the CDR3 DNA reads TGTGCCAGTAGTACCCTTACGCTCACGGGACTCTCTGGGGCCAACGTCCTGACTTTC.

In its sample, this clone was seen a few times. V gene TRBV10-3 combines with J gene TRBJ2-1, with 12 bases that match TRBD2. The CDR3 loop spans 15 amino acids. Germline CDR1 is ENHRY and CDR2 is SYGVKD. Trimming took 6 bases from V and 6 from J; bases not matched to a gene: 6. The CDR3 DNA reads TGTGCCATCAGCCCGGGACTAGCGGGTACCAATGAGCAGTTCTTC. Translated, it gives CAISPGLAGTNEQFF.

The V and J genes are TRBV6-5 and TRBJ1-4; 7 bases are shared with TRBD1. The CDR3 consists of 14 residues. The V gene's germline CDR1 is MNHEY and CDR2 SVGAGI. V was pared by 7 bases and J by 1 base, with 3 bases of the junction left unmatched. The CDR3 sequence: CASKRQGTNEKLFF. CDR3 DNA: TGTGCCAGCAAAAGACAGGGAACTAATGAAAAACTGTTTTTT.

This chain uses TRBV19 with TRBJ1-2; D ambiguous. V gave up 1 base and J gave up 1 base, with 10 bases separating them. The germline V gene encodes CDR1 LNHDA and CDR2 SQIVND (reference sequence). The CDR3 runs to 15 residues. The CDR3 is CASSIGSFLNYGYTF. The CDR3, as DNA: TGTGCCAGTAGTATAGGCAGCTTCCTTAACTATGGCTACACCTTC.

The chain links TRBV18 to TRBJ2-7; tentative D call: TRBD1 (5 bases). Germline V gene sequence: CDR1 KGHSH, CDR2 LQKENI. With 3 bases removed from V and 0 bases from J, the gap between germline ends came to 12 bases. This CDR3 is 15 amino acids long. DNA for the CDR3: TGTGCCAGCTCACCCCAAGGGGTTTTCTCCTACGAGCAGTACTTC. Translation: CASSPQGVFSYEQYF.

J is TRBJ2-7 and V is TRBV27, with TRBD2 identical over 11 bases. CDR3 length equals 15 residues. The V gene's germline CDR1 is MNHEY and CDR2 SMNVEV (reference sequence). Trimming took 3 bases from V and 2 from J; bases not matched to a gene: 3. This chain's CDR3 is CASSLGTSGPYEQYF. CDR3 DNA sequence: TGTGCCAGCAGTTTGGGGACTAGCGGACCCTACGAGCAGTACTTC.

The CDR3 region is CASSNDRGDQPQHF. The CDR3 DNA sequence: TGTGCCAGTAGTAACGACAGGGGGGATCAGCCCCAGCATTTT. The chain has TRBV19 and TRBJ1-5, with 9 bases identical to TRBD1. The CDR3 extends over 14 amino acids. V lost 4 bases and J lost 5; bases outside the gene matches: 3. The V gene's germline CDR1 is LNHDA and CDR2 SQIVND (reference sequence).

V is TRBV6-1 and J is TRBJ1-2; TRBD1 matches at 8 bases. The CDR3 is 14 amino acids. Germline trimming cut 5 bases from V and 6 bases from J; bases unmatched to any gene: 8. Germline lookup yields CDR1 MNHNS and CDR2 SASEGT. CDR3 protein: CASSTPGQVNGYTF. CDR3 in DNA: TGTGCCAGCAGTACACCGGGACAGGTCAATGGCTACACCTTC.